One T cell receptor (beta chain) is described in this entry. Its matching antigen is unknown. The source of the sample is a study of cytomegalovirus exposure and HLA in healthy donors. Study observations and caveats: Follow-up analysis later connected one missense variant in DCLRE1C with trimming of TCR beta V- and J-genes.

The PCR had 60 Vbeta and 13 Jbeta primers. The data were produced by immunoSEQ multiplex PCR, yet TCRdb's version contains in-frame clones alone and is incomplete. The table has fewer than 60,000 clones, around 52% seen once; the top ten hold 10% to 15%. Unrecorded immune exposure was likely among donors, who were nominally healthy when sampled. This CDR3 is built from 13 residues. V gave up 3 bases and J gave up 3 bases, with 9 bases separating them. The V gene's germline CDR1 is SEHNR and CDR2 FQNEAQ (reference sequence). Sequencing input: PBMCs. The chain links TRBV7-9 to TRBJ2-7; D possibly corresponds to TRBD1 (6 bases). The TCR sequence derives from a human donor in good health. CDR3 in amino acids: CASSLAQGYEQYF. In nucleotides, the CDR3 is TGTGCCAGCAGCTTGGCACAGGGCTACGAGCAGTACTTC.